The clone carrying this T cell receptor beta chain was counted ten times or more. Its antigen is unidentified. The CDR3 runs 13 residues. Trimming removed 6 bases at V and 4 bases at J, with 10 bases between. In germline, CDR1 is MDHEN, CDR2 SYDVKM. The data stem from a study of Graves' ophthalmopathy and Graves' hyperthyroidism. Study-wide context: Samples of peripheral blood were obtained at initial diagnosis, prior to treatment of any kind. Points from the study as a whole: The majority of expanded thyroid clonotypes above 0.001 frequency also occurred in blood.

Amplification of TCR beta CDR3 regions used RNA transcripts. First-round RT-PCR with HTBI primers preceded a second-round multiplex PCR. TCRdb re-analysed the multiplex PCR reads in MiXCR, keeping a single row per CDR3 protein. The sample consists of about 400,000 distinct CDR3 sequences, about 18% of them appearing once. Establishment of the diagnosis relied upon clinical symptoms, serum thyroxine, TRAb, thyroid ultrasound and orbital computed tomography. This clonotype was sampled from a woman under 30 with Graves' ophthalmopathy. The chain uses TRBV28 and TRBJ2-4, with D perhaps TRBD2 (5 bases). What was sequenced was peripheral blood. The CDR3 DNA reads as TGTGCCAGCAGCCTCCCGGGGAAAAACATTCAGTACTTC. It specifies CASSLPGKNIQYF.